Listed below are T cell receptor beta chains from one sample, sequenced in a study of blood T cells in healthy people across ages. One entry per CDR3 protein, called by TCRdb with MiXCR from the 5' RACE reads. The sample lists hundreds of thousands of distinct CDR3 sequences, roughly 30% occurring once. The sample taken for sequencing was blood. The receptors derive from a woman of 80 years or more in good health. Both conserved end residues are part of each CDR3. The D gene is left open where the match is weak. A clone size is listed for some rows: how often the clone was seen (once, few, many), or a class if it is expanded.

abundance,j_gene,d_gene,v_gene,len,CDR3nt,CDR3aa
many,TRBJ1-5,.,TRBV29-1,12,TGCAGCGTGGCAGAAGGAAGTCAGCCCCAGCATTTT,CSVAEGSQPQHF
.,TRBJ2-7,TRBD2,TRBV2,14,TGTGCCAGCAGCGGACCGGGACTAGCGATCGAGCAGTACTTC,CASSGPGLAIEQYF
many,TRBJ2-7,.,TRBV5-1,12,TGCGCCAGCAGCTTGGCCGATGAGGCCCAGTACTTC,CASSLADEAQYF
.,TRBJ2-5,.,TRBV7-3,16,TGTGCCAGCAGCTTAACCCCGGGACTCCCACAAGAGACCCAGTACTTC,CASSLTPGLPQETQYF
many,TRBJ2-3,.,TRBV3-1,15,TGTGCCAGCAGCCAAGCAGGGGGGCGATCAGATACGCAGTATTTT,CASSQAGGRSDTQYF
.,TRBJ2-3,.,TRBV28,16,TGTGCCAGCAGCCCAGGGGTAGGGAGGTTCACAGATACGCAGTATTTT,CASSPGVGRFTDTQYF
many,TRBJ1-2,.,TRBV6-2/TRBV6-3,15,TGTGCCAGCAGTTACGATCAGAGCGCTAACTATGGCTACACCTTC,CASSYDQSANYGYTF
few,TRBJ2-7,.,TRBV20-1,13,TGCAGTGCCAAGGACGGGAGCTCCTACGAGCAGTACTTC,CSAKDGSSYEQYF
few,TRBJ2-3,.,TRBV6-5,12,TGTGCCAGCACTATCAACGGGGCCCGGCGGTATTTT,CASTINGARRYF
.,TRBJ2-5,.,TRBV11-2,15,TGTGCCAGCAGCCGATCGGGGCGGGGTGGGAATACGCAGTACTTC,CASSRSGRGGNTQYF
few,TRBJ1-3,TRBD1,TRBV20-1,16,TGCAGTGCTAGGAAAGGACAGGCGAGCTCTGGAAACACCATATATTTT,CSARKGQASSGNTIYF
few,TRBJ1-1,.,TRBV29-1,13,TGCAGCGTTGAACGTAGCCGATTCACTGAAGCTTTCTTT,CSVERSRFTEAFF
many,TRBJ2-5,TRBD2,TRBV20-1,18,TGCAGTGCCAGATCGCCATGGGCTAGCGGGGGGGCTGCGGAGACCCAGTACTTC,CSARSPWASGGAAETQYF
.,TRBJ2-3,TRBD1,TRBV12-3/TRBV12-4,16,TGTGCCAGCAGTTGGGGGACAGGAGTGAGAGTAGATACGCAGTATTTT,CASSWGTGVRVDTQYF
many,TRBJ2-7,TRBD1,TRBV6-2/TRBV6-3,15,TGTGCCAGCAGTTACCCGGGACAGCCGACCTACGAGCAGTACTTC,CASSYPGQPTYEQYF
many,TRBJ2-1,TRBD1,TRBV7-2,15,TGTGCCAGCAGCTTCTTTATTACAGGGGAAGGGGAGCAGTTCTTC,CASSFFITGEGEQFF
many,TRBJ2-3,.,TRBV27,14,TGTGCCAGCAGTTTAGAGAGGGGCGCAGATACGCAGTATTTT,CASSLERGADTQYF
many,TRBJ2-1,.,TRBV15,15,TGTGCCACCAGCGTTAGCGGTGACTCCTACAATGAGCAGTTCTTC,CATSVSGDSYNEQFF
.,TRBJ1-3,.,TRBV10-3,13,TGTGCCACGTACGATGGCCCTGGAAACACCATATATTTT,CATYDGPGNTIYF
many,TRBJ1-2,.,TRBV3-1,14,TGTGCCAGCAGCCAAGCCGGACGGACTTATGGCTACACCTTC,CASSQAGRTYGYTF
many,TRBJ1-6,.,TRBV10-3,15,TGTGCCATCAGTGAGTCGGGGCAGTCCAATTCACCCCTCCACTTT,CAISESGQSNSPLHF
many,TRBJ2-1,.,TRBV20-1,13,TGCAGTGCTAGAGATCTAGGCTACAATGAGCAGTTCTTC,CSARDLGYNEQFF
.,TRBJ2-1,.,TRBV27,15,TGTGCCAGCAGTTTCTGCTGCCGCTCCTACAATGAGCAGTTCTTC,CASSFCCRSYNEQFF
many,TRBJ1-1,.,TRBV5-1,13,TGCGCCAGCGGCCTAAATGCGGGGGACGGAGCTTTCTTT,CASGLNAGDGAFF
many,TRBJ1-4,.,TRBV7-9,13,TGTGCCAGCAGCTTAGATGGAACAGAAAAACTGTTTTTT,CASSLDGTEKLFF